The 8 T cell receptor beta chains below were found in one sample sequenced in a study of T-cell reconstitution after alpha-beta-depleted transplantation in children. Unique molecular identifiers were incorporated into the prepared TCRbeta library. Using its own MiXCR run on the PCR reads, TCRdb lists one record per CDR3 protein. The sample lists about 200,000 distinct CDR3 sequences; about 6% were seen once. Sequencing was performed on PBMCs, taken before TCRalphabeta/CD19-depleted stem cell transplant. Source of these receptors: a girl under three years old with combined immunodeficiency, due to receive a stem cell transplant.

With regard to this clonotype: A clone one base away is much larger, so this may be a read error. The chain has TRBV18 and TRBJ2-3; D is perhaps TRBD1 or TRBD2 (5 bases each). There are 16 residues in the CDR3. Germline V gene sequence: CDR1 KGHSH, CDR2 LQKENI. Here the CDR3 DNA reads TGTGTCAGCTCACCATACCCGGACACCCAGCGGGATACGCAGTATTTT. Residues: CVSSPYPDTQRDTQYF.

This clonotype was seen ten or more times. The genes are TRBV20-1 and TRBJ2-1; D unresolved. CDR1 is DFQATT and CDR2 is SNEGSKA in the germline V gene (reference sequence). CDR3 size: 14 residues. V was clipped by 3 bases and J by 12 bases, with 21 bases between them. The CDR3 sequence is CSASSLGSLEVQFF. The CDR3 DNA reads as TGCAGTGCTAGTAGCCTCGGCTCACTTGAAGTGCAGTTCTTC.

This clonotype appeared many times. The chain combines TRBV6-2 or TRBV6-3 with TRBJ2-1, with TRBD2 matching 9 bases. CDR1 is MNHEY, CDR2 SVGEGT, per germline. The CDR3 has 15 residues. The ends lost 0 bases at V and 8 bases at J; junction bases unmatched: 5. The CDR3 region is CASSYSSRTSDEQFF. The CDR3 DNA reads TGTGCCAGCAGTTACTCGAGCAGGACTAGCGATGAGCAGTTCTTC.

This clonotype was recorded at least ten times. The gene calls are TRBV6-2 or TRBV6-3 and TRBJ2-3, with TRBD2 matching 9 bases. Per germline, CDR1 MNHEY and CDR2 SVGEGT. The V and J ends lost 2 bases and 2 bases, in that order; junction bases with no gene match: 2. The CDR3 is 15 amino acids. Here the CDR3 DNA reads TGTGCCAGCAGTTACCTAGCGGGAAACACAGATACGCAGTATTTT. It translates to CASSYLAGNTDTQYF.

This clonotype was recorded many times. The V and J genes are TRBV12-3 or TRBV12-4 and TRBJ2-5; tentatively, D is TRBD2 (5 bases). The CDR3 is made up of 14 amino acids. V dropped 3 bases and J dropped 2 bases, with 10 bases sitting between them. CDR3 nucleotide sequence: TGTGCCAGCAGTTTTAGGTCGGGGCAAGAGACCCAGTACTTC. Translated, it gives CASSFRSGQETQYF.

This clonotype was counted many times. The chain joins TRBV21-1 to TRBJ2-1; the table's D call, TRBD2, was not checked against the DNA. TRBV21-1 is annotated as a pseudogene. This CDR3 is 17 amino acids long. This CDR3 is CASSPPAGSDTGNEQFF. For the CDR3, the DNA is TGTGCCAGCAGCCCTCCGGCTGGGAGTGATACCGGGAATGAGCAGTTCTTC.

This clonotype was counted ten times or more. The V and J genes are TRBV27 and TRBJ2-7, with 7 bases lining up with TRBD1. The ends lost 0 bases at V and 0 bases at J; junction bases unmatched: 2. CDR3 size: 15 residues. Germline lookup yields CDR1 MNHEY and CDR2 SMNVEV (reference sequence). The CDR3 loop is CASSLSTGVSYEQYF. CDR3 coding DNA: TGTGCCAGCAGTTTATCAACAGGGGTCTCCTACGAGCAGTACTTC.

This clonotype was detected many times. CDR3 bases: TGTGCCAGCAGTTTAACGGCCTACCCAGATACGCAGTATTTT. Amino acid sequence: CASSLTAYPDTQYF. The V gene is TRBV27, the J gene TRBJ2-3; the D is unclear. CDR3 length: 14 residues. The germline V gene has CDR1 MNHEY and CDR2 SMNVEV (reference sequence). Trimming shortened V by 2 bases and J by 4 bases, and 10 bases separated the two germline ends.